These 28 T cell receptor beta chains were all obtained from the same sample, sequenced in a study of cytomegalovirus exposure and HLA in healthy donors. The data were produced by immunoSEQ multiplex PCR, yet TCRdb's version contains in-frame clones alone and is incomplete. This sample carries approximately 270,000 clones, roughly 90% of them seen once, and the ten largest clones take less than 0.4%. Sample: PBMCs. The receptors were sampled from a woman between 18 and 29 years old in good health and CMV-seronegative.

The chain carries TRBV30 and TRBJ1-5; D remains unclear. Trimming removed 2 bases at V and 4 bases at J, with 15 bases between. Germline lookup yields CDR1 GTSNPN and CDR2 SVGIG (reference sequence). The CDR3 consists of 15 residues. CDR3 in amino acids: CAWSNKRRLNQPQHF. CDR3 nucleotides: TGTGCCTGGAGTAATAAGAGGCGGTTAAATCAGCCCCAGCATTTT.

CDR3 coding DNA: TGTGCCAGCAGTCCCCTGACACTTAAGACAGATACGCAGTATTTT. As protein: CASSPLTLKTDTQYF. The V gene is TRBV27, the J gene TRBJ2-3; D gene ambiguous. V lost 5 bases to trimming and J lost 3 bases, with 15 bases between them. Germline assignment: CDR1 MNHEY and CDR2 SMNVEV (reference sequence). This CDR3 is 15 amino acids long.

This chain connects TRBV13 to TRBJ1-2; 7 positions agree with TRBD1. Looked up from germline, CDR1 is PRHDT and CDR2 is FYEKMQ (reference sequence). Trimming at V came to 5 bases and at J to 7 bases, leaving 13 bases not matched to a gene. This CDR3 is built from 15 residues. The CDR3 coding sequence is TGTGCCAGCAGCATATTCGGCTCAGGGGGAGGTGGCTACACCTTC. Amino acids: CASSIFGSGGGGYTF.

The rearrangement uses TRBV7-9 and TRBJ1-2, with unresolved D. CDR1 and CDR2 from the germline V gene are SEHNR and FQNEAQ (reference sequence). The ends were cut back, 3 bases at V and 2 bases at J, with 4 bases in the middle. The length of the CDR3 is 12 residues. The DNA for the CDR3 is TGTGCCAGCAGCTTTGAGAACTATGGCTACACCTTC. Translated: CASSFENYGYTF.

The CDR3 here is CASNLRDTEAFF. The CDR3 coding sequence is TGTGCCAGCAACCTGCGGGACACTGAAGCTTTCTTT. The chain carries TRBV6-6 and TRBJ1-1, with no clear D. The CDR3 extends over 12 amino acids. CDR1 and CDR2 (germline): MNHNY, SVGAGI (reference sequence). V was pared by 7 bases and J by 3 bases, with 9 bases between.

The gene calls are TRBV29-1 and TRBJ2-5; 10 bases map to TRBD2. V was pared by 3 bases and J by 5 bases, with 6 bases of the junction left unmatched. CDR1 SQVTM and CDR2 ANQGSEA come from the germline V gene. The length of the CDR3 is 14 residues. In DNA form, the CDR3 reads TGCAGCGTTGACCGACTAGCGGGCGGGGAGACCCAGTACTTC. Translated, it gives CSVDRLAGGETQYF. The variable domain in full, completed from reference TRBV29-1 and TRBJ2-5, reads SAVISQKPSRDICQRGTSLTIQCQVDSQVTMMFWYRQQPGQSLTLIATANQGSEATYESGFVIDKFPISRPNLTFSTLTVSNMSPEDSSIYLCSVDRLAGGETQYFGPGTRLLVL.

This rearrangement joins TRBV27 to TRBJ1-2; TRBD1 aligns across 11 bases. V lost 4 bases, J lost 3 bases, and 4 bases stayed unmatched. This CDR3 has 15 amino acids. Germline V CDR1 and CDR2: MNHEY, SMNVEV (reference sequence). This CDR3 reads CASSSRTGGDYGYTF. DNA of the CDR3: TGTGCCAGCAGTTCCAGGACAGGGGGCGACTATGGCTACACCTTC.

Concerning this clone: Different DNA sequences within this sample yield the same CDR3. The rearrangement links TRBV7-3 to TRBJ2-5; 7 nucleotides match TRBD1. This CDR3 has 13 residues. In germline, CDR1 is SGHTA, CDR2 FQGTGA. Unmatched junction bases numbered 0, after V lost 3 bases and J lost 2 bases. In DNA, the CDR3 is TGTGCCAGCAGCTTGGGACAGCAAGAGACCCAGTACTTC. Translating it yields CASSLGQQETQYF.

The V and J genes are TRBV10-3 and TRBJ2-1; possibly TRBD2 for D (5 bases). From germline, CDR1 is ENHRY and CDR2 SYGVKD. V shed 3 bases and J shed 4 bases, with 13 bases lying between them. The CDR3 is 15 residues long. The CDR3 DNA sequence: TGTGCCATCAGTGATTATAGAGAGGGATACAATGAGCAGTTCTTC. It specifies CAISDYREGYNEQFF.

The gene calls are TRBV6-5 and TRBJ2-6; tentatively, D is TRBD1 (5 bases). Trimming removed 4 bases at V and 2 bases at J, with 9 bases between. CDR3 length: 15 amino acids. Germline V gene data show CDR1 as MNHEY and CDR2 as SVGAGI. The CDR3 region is CASSSGITGANVLTF. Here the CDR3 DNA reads TGTGCCAGCAGTTCAGGGATAACTGGGGCCAACGTCCTGACTTTC.

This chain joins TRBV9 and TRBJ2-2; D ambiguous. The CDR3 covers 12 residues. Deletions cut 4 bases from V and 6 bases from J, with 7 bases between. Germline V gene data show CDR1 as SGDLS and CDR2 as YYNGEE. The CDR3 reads CASSNSAGELFF. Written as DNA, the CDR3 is TGTGCCAGCAGCAATAGTGCCGGGGAGCTGTTTTTT.

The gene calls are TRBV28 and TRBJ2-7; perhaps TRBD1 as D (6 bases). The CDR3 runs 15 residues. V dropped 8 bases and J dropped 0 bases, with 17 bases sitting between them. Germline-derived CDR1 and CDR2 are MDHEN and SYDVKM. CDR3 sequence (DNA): TGTGCCAGCGGGAACCGGGACACTCGCTCCTACGAGCAGTACTTC. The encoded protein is CASGNRDTRSYEQYF.

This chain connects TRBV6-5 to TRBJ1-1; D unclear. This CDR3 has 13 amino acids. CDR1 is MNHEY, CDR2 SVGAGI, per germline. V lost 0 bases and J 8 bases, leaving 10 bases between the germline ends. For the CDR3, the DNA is TGTGCCAGCAGTTACTCCGGCAGGATAGAAGCTTTCTTT. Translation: CASSYSGRIEAFF.

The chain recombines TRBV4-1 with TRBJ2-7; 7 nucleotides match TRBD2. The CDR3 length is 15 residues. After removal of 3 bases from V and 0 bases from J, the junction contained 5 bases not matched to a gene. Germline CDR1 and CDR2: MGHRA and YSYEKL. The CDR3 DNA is TGCGCCAGCAGCCACGACGGGGGGTACTCCTACGAGCAGTACGTC. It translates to CASSHDGGYSYEQYV.

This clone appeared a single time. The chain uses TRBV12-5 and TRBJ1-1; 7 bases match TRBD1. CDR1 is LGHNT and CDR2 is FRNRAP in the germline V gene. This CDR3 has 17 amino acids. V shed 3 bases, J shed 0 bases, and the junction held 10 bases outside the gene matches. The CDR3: CASGFAPGQYMNTEAFF. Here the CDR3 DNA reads TGTGCTAGTGGTTTCGCCCCGGGACAGTACATGAACACTGAAGCTTTCTTT.

The CDR3 DNA reads TGCGCCAGCAGTGAGCCGGGGTCCGCCTCTGGAAACACCATATATTTT. Translating it yields CASSEPGSASGNTIYF. V and J are TRBV10-2 and TRBJ1-3; D gene ambiguous. The length of the CDR3 is 16 residues. V dropped 2 bases and J dropped 0 bases, with 11 bases sitting between them. CDR1 WSHSY and CDR2 SAAADI come from the germline V gene.

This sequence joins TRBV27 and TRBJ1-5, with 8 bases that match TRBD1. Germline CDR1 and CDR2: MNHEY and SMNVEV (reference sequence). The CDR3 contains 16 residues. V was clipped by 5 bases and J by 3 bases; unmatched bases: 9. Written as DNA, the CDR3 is TGTGCCAGCAGTCCCCGGACAGGGTTCGACAATCAGCCCCAGCATTTT. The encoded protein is CASSPRTGFDNQPQHF.

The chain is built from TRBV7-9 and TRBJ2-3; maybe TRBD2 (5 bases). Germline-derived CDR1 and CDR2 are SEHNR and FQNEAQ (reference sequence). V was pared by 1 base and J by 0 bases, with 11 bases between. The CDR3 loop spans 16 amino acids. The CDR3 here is CASSLGGSVSTDTQYF. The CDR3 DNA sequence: TGTGCCAGCAGCTTAGGCGGTAGCGTCAGCACAGATACGCAGTATTTT.

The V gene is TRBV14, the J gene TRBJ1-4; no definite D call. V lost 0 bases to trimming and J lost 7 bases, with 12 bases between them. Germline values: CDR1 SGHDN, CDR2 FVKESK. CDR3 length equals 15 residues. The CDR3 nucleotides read TGTGCCAGCAGCCAAGATCTTGTTACAGCTGAAAAACTGTTTTTT. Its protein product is CASSQDLVTAEKLFF.

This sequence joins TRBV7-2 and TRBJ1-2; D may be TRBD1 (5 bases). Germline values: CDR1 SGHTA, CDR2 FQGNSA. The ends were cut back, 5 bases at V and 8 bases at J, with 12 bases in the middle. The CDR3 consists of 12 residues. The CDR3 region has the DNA TGTGCCAGCAGCATGGACACTTCGGGCTACACCTTC. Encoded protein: CASSMDTSGYTF.

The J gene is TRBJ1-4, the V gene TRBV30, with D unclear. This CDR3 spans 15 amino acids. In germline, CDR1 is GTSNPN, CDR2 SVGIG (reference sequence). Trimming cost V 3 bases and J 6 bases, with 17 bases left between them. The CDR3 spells CAWRTPGYKYEKLFF. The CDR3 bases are TGTGCCTGGAGGACTCCGGGTTACAAATATGAAAAACTGTTTTTT.

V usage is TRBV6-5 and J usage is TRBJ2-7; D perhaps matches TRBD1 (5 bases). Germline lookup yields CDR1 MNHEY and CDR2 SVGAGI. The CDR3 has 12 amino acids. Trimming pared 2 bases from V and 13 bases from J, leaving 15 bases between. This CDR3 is CASSYRRQSHYF. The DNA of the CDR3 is TGTGCCAGCAGTTACCGAAGACAGAGTCATTACTTC.

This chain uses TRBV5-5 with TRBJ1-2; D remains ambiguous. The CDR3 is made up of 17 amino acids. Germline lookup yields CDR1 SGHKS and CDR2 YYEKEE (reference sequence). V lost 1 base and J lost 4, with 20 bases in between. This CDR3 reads CASSLFEGGNLVYGYTF. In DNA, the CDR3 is TGTGCCAGCAGCTTGTTCGAGGGAGGGAATTTGGTCTATGGCTACACCTTC.

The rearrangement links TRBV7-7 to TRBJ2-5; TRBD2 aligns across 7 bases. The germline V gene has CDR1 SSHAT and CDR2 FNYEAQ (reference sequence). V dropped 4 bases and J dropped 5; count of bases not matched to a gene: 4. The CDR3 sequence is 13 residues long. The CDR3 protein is CASSSREGETQYF. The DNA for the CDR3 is TGTGCCAGCAGCTCGAGGGAGGGGGAGACCCAGTACTTC.

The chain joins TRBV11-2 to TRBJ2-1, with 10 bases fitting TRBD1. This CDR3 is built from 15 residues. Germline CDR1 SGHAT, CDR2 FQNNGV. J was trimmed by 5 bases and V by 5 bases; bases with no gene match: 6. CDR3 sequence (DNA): TGTGCCAGCAGCACCCGGGACAGGGGCAACAATGAGCAGTTCTTC. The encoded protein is CASSTRDRGNNEQFF.

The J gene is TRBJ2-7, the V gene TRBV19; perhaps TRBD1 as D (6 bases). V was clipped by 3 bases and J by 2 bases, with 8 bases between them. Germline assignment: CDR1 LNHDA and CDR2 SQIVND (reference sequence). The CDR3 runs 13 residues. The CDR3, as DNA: TGTGCCAGTAGTATGTCAGGGGCCTACGAGCAGTACTTC. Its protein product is CASSMSGAYEQYF.

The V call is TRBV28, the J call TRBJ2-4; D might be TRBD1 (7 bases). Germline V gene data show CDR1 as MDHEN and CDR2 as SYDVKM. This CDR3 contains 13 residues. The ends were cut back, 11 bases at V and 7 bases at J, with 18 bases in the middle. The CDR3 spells CAHLDREDNIQYF. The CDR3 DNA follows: TGTGCCCATCTAGACAGGGAGGACAACATTCAGTACTTC.

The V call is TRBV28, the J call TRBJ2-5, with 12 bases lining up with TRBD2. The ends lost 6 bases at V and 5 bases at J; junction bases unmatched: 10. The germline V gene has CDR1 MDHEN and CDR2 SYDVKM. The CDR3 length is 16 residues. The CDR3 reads CASSPTTSGGTETQYF. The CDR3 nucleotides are TGTGCCAGCAGCCCGACTACTAGCGGGGGGACGGAGACCCAGTACTTC.